The TCR beta chain under discussion was sequenced for a study of human T cells and chemical hapten exposure. Background on the study: The patients were mostly female; they had alopecia areata, totalis or universalis. Overall study results and limits: PT1 expanded TCR numbers rose with patch test score.

Time point given: pre-sensitization, week 0. The treatment was: therapeutic diphenylcyclopropenone sensitization with weekly scalp DPC. Turning to this clonotype: Its antigen is still unknown.

Individual cDNA molecules each carried unique molecular identifiers attached by the library. As handled by the study authors: The number of TCRs in each sample had a median of approximately 93,000 and spanned about 23,224 to 690,600. MiXCR, applied by TCRdb to the RACE reads, yields one record per CDR3 protein. TCRdb's processing, not the authors', yielded these V and J calls. The sample has 87,000 or so distinct CDR3 sequences; 8% to 10% are singletons. The receptor's source is a woman between 40 and 55 years old with alopecia areata. Some clones in this sample may be carry-over from other donors' samples. This specimen was whole blood, taken in connection with sensitization to the hapten diphenylcyclopropenone (DPC).

The CDR3 sequence: CASRLGTISGRGTDTQYF. The CDR3 coding sequence is TGTGCCAGCAGACTCGGGACAATCTCCGGTAGGGGCACAGATACGCAGTATTTT. The rearrangement joins TRBV2 to TRBJ2-3, with a weak D call TRBD1 (6 bases). V shed 6 bases and J shed 1 base, with 23 bases lying between them. The CDR3 has 18 residues. Germline CDR1 and CDR2: SNHLY and FYNNEI. Full variable domain (rest looked up from reference TRBV2 and TRBJ2-3): EPEVTQTPSHQVTQMGQEVILRCVPISNHLYFYWYRQILGQKVEFLVSFYNNEISEKSEIFDDQFSVERPDGSNFTLKIRSTKLEDSAMYFCASRLGTISGRGTDTQYFGPGTRLTVL.